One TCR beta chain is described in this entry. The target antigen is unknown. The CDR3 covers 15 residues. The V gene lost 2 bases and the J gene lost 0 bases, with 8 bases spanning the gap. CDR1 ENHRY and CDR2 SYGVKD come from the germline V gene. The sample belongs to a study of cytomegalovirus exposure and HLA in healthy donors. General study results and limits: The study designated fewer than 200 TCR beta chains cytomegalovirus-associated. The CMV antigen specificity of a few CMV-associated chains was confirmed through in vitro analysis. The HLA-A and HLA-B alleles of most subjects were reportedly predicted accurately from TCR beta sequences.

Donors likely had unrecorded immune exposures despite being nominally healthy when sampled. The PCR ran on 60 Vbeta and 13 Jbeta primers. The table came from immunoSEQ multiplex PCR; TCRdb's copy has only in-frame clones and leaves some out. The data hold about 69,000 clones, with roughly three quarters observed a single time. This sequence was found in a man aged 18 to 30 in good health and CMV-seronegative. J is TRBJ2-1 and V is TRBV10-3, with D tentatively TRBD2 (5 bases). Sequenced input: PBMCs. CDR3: CAISEGGYSYNEQFF. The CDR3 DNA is TGTGCCATCAGTGAGGGCGGGTACTCCTACAATGAGCAGTTCTTC.